These 20 T cell receptor beta chains share one sample of origin, sequenced in a study of blood T cell repertoires in COVID-19. Clones were sequenced by immunoSEQ multiplex PCR, and TCRdb holds only the in-frame ones, with some missing. The data contain some 7,700 clones, about 91% of them singletons. The specimen sequenced was peripheral blood. These receptors originate from a woman aged 50 to 60 with active or convalescent COVID-19.

The J gene is TRBJ1-1, the V gene TRBV5-4; a possible D gene is TRBD1 (5 bases). Germline CDR1 and CDR2: SGHNT and YYREEE (reference sequence). CDR3 length equals 15 residues. V shed 3 bases and J shed 0 bases, with 12 bases lying between them. CDR3 in DNA: TGTGCCAGCAGCTCCCCAGGGCGAGTGAACACTGAAGCTTTCTTT. As protein: CASSSPGRVNTEAFF.

The chain uses TRBV5-6 and TRBJ2-3; D not resolved. CDR1 SGHDT and CDR2 YYEEEE come from the germline V gene. V lost 4 bases to trimming and J lost 3 bases, with 12 bases between them. The CDR3 is 14 residues long. The CDR3 protein is CASSPEMYTDTQYF. CDR3 DNA: TGTGCCAGCAGCCCGGAGATGTATACAGATACGCAGTATTTT. Using reference TRBV5-6 and TRBJ2-3 for the parts outside the CDR3, the full variable domain is DAGVTQSPTHLIKTRGQQVTLRCSPKSGHDTVSWYQQALGQGPQFIFQYYEEEERQRGNFPDRFSGHQFPNYSSELNVNALLLGDSALYLCASSPEMYTDTQYFGPGTRLTVL.

The chain is built from TRBV6-5 and TRBJ1-2; D may be TRBD1 (6 bases). Germline CDR1 reads MNHEY; CDR2 reads SVGAGI. V lost 5 bases and J 6 bases, leaving 13 bases between the germline ends. The CDR3 sequence is 13 residues long. The CDR3 spells CASSRTDSNGYTF. CDR3 sequence (DNA): TGTGCCAGCAGTCGGACAGATTCAAATGGCTACACCTTC.

The chain links TRBV7-2 to TRBJ1-1; unclear D gene. This CDR3 is built from 13 residues. Germline-derived CDR1 and CDR2 are SGHTA and FQGNSA. Trimming took off 3 bases at V and 6 bases at J, with 11 bases between the two ends. CDR3 amino acids: CASSFQVTSEAFF. For the CDR3, the DNA is TGTGCCAGCAGCTTTCAGGTCACCTCTGAAGCTTTCTTT. The complete variable domain, with remaining parts taken from reference TRBV7-2 and TRBJ1-1, reads GAGVSQSPSNKVTEKGKDVELRCDPISGHTALYWYRQSLGQGLEFLIYFQGNSAPDKSGLPSDRFSAERTGGSVSTLTIQRTQQEDSAVYLCASSFQVTSEAFFGQGTRLTVV.

Regarding this clone: At one boundary the junction diverges from the germline segment, which might be a read error. The gene calls are TRBV5-6 and TRBJ2-1; D may be TRBD2 (5 bases). The CDR3 runs 11 residues. Germline CDR1 is SGHDT and CDR2 is YYEEEE. The CDR3 here is CTSSRTGEQFF. CDR3 DNA sequence: TGTACCAGCAGCCGGACTGGAGAGCAGTTCTTC.

The CDR3: CASSLEGRGQSETQYF. Written as DNA, the CDR3 is TGTGCCAGCAGCCTTGAGGGTCGAGGGCAGTCTGAGACCCAGTACTTC. V and J are TRBV5-8 and TRBJ2-5; weak D call: TRBD2 (5 bases). With 4 bases removed from V and 5 bases from J, the gap between germline ends came to 21 bases. CDR3 size: 16 residues. Germline values: CDR1 SGHTS, CDR2 YDEGEE.

J is TRBJ1-1 and V is TRBV7-9; 9 bases agree with TRBD1. CDR3 length: 14 residues. After removal of 6 bases from V and 3 bases from J, the junction contained 5 bases not matched to a gene. Germline CDR1 is SEHNR and CDR2 is FQNEAQ (reference sequence). CDR3 nucleotide sequence: TGTGCCAGCAGGCGGACAGGGGTGGACACTGAAGCTTTCTTT. Its protein product is CASRRTGVDTEAFF.

The chain carries TRBV6-5 and TRBJ2-7; 8 positions agree with TRBD1. V was pared by 6 bases and J by 4 bases, with 5 bases of the junction left unmatched. Looked up from germline, CDR1 is MNHEY and CDR2 is SVGAGI. The CDR3 length is 13 residues. CDR3 region: CASSGQGLYEQYF. In nucleotides, the CDR3 is TGTGCCAGCAGCGGACAGGGTTTGTACGAGCAGTACTTC.

The gene calls are TRBV4-3 and TRBJ2-3, with D perhaps matching TRBD2 (6 bases). CDR1 is LGHNA, CDR2 YSLEER, per germline. V was shortened by 0 bases and J by 3 bases, with 13 bases between the two germline ends. The CDR3 contains 16 residues. The CDR3 nucleotides read TGCGCCAGCAGCCAAGATCTAGCGAGAGGGACAGATACGCAGTATTTT. Translating gives CASSQDLARGTDTQYF.

The rearrangement uses TRBV7-9 and TRBJ2-1, with 9 positions matching TRBD2. The CDR3 spans 15 residues. V gave up 2 bases and J gave up 6 bases; unmatched junction bases: 5. The germline V gene has CDR1 SEHNR and CDR2 FQNEAQ (reference sequence). The CDR3 is CASSLFAGGPNEQFF. The CDR3 coding sequence is TGTGCCAGCAGCTTATTCGCGGGAGGGCCCAATGAGCAGTTCTTC.

This chain joins TRBV27 and TRBJ2-5; possibly TRBD2 for D (7 bases). V lost 10 bases, J lost 4 bases, and 19 bases lay in between. The germline gives CDR1 MNHEY, CDR2 SMNVEV (reference sequence). The CDR3 sequence is 14 residues long. CDR3 in DNA: TGTGCCATAGGGGGGGTGGGGGCGAGAGAGACCCAGTACTTC. Protein: CAIGGVGARETQYF.

The chain couples TRBV19 to TRBJ2-1; the match to TRBD2 covers 14 bases. Germline V gene lookup returns CDR1 LNHDA and CDR2 SQIVND (reference sequence). V trimming: 4 bases; J trimming: 0 bases; junction bases outside the gene matches: 2. The CDR3 spans 17 residues. CDR3 amino acids: CASSSGTSGSSYNEQFF. As DNA, the CDR3 is TGTGCCAGTAGTAGCGGGACTAGCGGGAGCTCCTACAATGAGCAGTTCTTC.

The CDR3 is CASTTGPSSYEQYF. In DNA, the CDR3 is TGCGCCAGCACGACAGGCCCCAGCTCCTACGAGCAGTACTTC. This chain joins TRBV5-1 and TRBJ2-7; tentative D call: TRBD1 (6 bases). With 6 bases removed from V and 0 bases from J, the gap between germline ends came to 13 bases. This CDR3 has 14 amino acids. Germline-derived CDR1 and CDR2 are SGHRS and YFSETQ.

This chain connects TRBV28 to TRBJ2-1; 11 nucleotides agree with TRBD2. J gave up 6 bases and V 5 bases, and 6 bases lay outside the gene matches. This CDR3 spans 15 amino acids. Germline-derived CDR1 and CDR2 are MDHEN and SYDVKM. This CDR3 is CASSLLAGGGNEQFF. In nucleotides, the CDR3 is TGTGCCAGCAGTCTCCTAGCGGGAGGAGGCAATGAGCAGTTCTTC.

V and J are TRBV3-1 (or the pseudogene TRBV3-2) and TRBJ2-7; 7 bases are a match to TRBD2. The CDR3 totals 16 residues. Losses at the gene ends were 4 bases for V and 2 bases for J; bases not matched to a gene: 11. CDR1 and CDR2 (germline): LGHDT, YNNKEL (reference sequence). In DNA form, the CDR3 reads TGTGCCAGCAGCCCTCTGCCTAGCGGCCAAGCCTACGAGCAGTACTTC. Its translation is CASSPLPSGQAYEQYF.

The genes are TRBV2 and TRBJ1-5; D is perhaps TRBD1 (6 bases). The CDR3 loop spans 13 amino acids. The V end lost 6 bases, the J end lost 7 bases, and 13 bases lay between the germline ends. Germline V gene data show CDR1 as SNHLY and CDR2 as FYNNEI. In DNA form, the CDR3 reads TGTGCCAGCAGAGGGGGAGGGGTCCAGCCCCAGCATTTT. This gives the protein CASRGGGVQPQHF.

The rearrangement joins TRBV27 to TRBJ1-4; D remains unclear. This CDR3 spans 14 amino acids. CDR1 is MNHEY and CDR2 is SMNVEV in the germline V gene (reference sequence). Trimming cost V 1 base and J 4 bases, with 7 bases left between them. This chain's CDR3 is CASSLFQNNEKLFF. CDR3 DNA sequence: TGTGCCAGCAGTTTATTTCAGAATAATGAAAAACTGTTTTTT.

This rearrangement joins TRBV29-1 to TRBJ1-3, with a possible D match to TRBD1 (5 bases). V lost 4 bases and J lost 0, with 10 bases in between. CDR1 is SQVTM and CDR2 is ANQGSEA in the germline V gene. The CDR3 runs 14 residues. The CDR3 spells CSVARGASGNTIYF. The CDR3 nucleotides are TGCAGCGTTGCACGCGGGGCCTCTGGAAACACCATATATTTT.

This chain connects TRBV7-2 to TRBJ1-2, with 7 bases lining up with TRBD1. The CDR3 contains 14 residues. CDR1 is SGHTA and CDR2 is FQGNSA in the germline V gene. Germline trimming cut 7 bases from V and 2 bases from J; bases unmatched to any gene: 7. This CDR3 is CASNSNRGNYGYTF. The CDR3 coding sequence is TGTGCCAGCAACTCGAACAGGGGAAACTATGGCTACACCTTC.

This chain joins TRBV6-1 and TRBJ1-5, with no clear D. The CDR3 spans 15 residues. V was clipped by 0 bases and J by 2 bases, with 8 bases between them. Germline V gene sequence: CDR1 MNHNS, CDR2 SASEGT. CDR3 region: CASSEAYGGNQPQHF. The CDR3 DNA is TGTGCCAGCAGTGAAGCCTATGGAGGCAATCAGCCCCAGCATTTT.